This T cell receptor beta chain was observed in a study of blood T cells in healthy people across ages. Study conclusions and caveats: Estimated diversity, derived from one million T cells, was regarded as an underestimate. TCR beta diversity per million T cells fell roughly linearly with age. Higher diversity and more naive CD4+ cells were features of long-lived donors, compared to aged donors.

Trimming took off 1 base at V and 0 bases at J, with 19 bases between the two ends. There are 18 residues in the CDR3. Germline-derived CDR1 and CDR2 are DFQATT and SNEGSKA (reference sequence). In regard to this clonotype: Its antigen is still unknown.

With a J-beta primer mix and a sample-barcoded 5' primer, a second PCR ran roughly 7 to 11 cycles. The template-switch adaptor was a 5' adaptor with 12 random nucleotides. It tagged each cDNA molecule. TCRdb fed the 5' RACE reads into MiXCR, producing one record per CDR3 protein. This sample yields more than 900,000 distinct CDR3 sequences, of which approximately 25% are seen a single time; approximately 0.71% belongs to the top ten. These data were also filed under a second study, of T cells of mothers and their children.

The chain recombines TRBV20-1 with TRBJ1-3; D remains unclear. The TCR sequence derives from a girl under 10 years old in good health. Sequenced sample: blood. The CDR3: CSARAHRGQDHSGNTIYF. CDR3 nucleotide sequence: TGCAGTGCTAGAGCCCACCGCGGGCAAGATCACTCTGGAAACACCATATATTTT.